Presented here are 26 T cell receptor beta chains from one specimen sequenced in a study of cytomegalovirus exposure and HLA in healthy donors. Primers for the PCR totalled 60 Vbeta and 13 Jbeta. Method: immunoSEQ multiplex PCR; TCRdb's copy keeps in-frame clones and lacks some. The table lists 150,000 to 200,000 clones, approximately 86% of them singletons. Material for sequencing was PBMCs. All receptors derive from a male donor in good health and CMV-seronegative.

V gene TRBV19 combines with J gene TRBJ2-5; 10 bases are shared with TRBD2. The CDR3 totals 16 residues. Unmatched junction bases numbered 8, after V lost 2 bases and J lost 5 bases. CDR1 LNHDA and CDR2 SQIVND come from the germline V gene (reference sequence). For the CDR3, the DNA is TGTGCCAGTAGTATACGAGCGGGGGGGCCTCGGGAGACCCAGTACTTC. Encoded protein: CASSIRAGGPRETQYF.

The chain couples TRBV6-5 to TRBJ1-2, with 7 bases identical to TRBD1. CDR1 and CDR2 (germline): MNHEY, SVGAGI. The CDR3 is 13 residues long. V shed 6 bases and J 8 bases; nucleotides not matched to a gene: 9. The CDR3 here is CASRTGTVEGYTF. CDR3 nucleotide sequence: TGTGCCAGCAGAACCGGGACAGTCGAGGGCTACACCTTC.

V usage is TRBV19 and J usage is TRBJ2-5, with TRBD2 identical over 8 bases. The V segment lost 3 bases and the J segment 5 bases; nucleotides outside the gene matches: 11. This CDR3 spans 16 amino acids. CDR1 LNHDA and CDR2 SQIVND come from the germline V gene (reference sequence). CDR3 nucleotides: TGTGCCAGTAGTATGTCCCCGGGAGGGGTAGCGGAGACCCAGTACTTC. It yields the protein CASSMSPGGVAETQYF.

This chain connects TRBV9 to TRBJ2-5; 9 bases map to TRBD2. With 2 bases clipped from V and 1 base from J, the junction kept 3 bases outside the gene matches. Germline CDR1 reads SGDLS; CDR2 reads YYNGEE. The CDR3 is 15 residues long. CDR3 in DNA: TGTGCCAGCAGCGTGTTAGCGGGGGCCCAAGAGACCCAGTACTTC. Translating gives CASSVLAGAQETQYF. The full variable domain, rest sourced from reference TRBV9 and TRBJ2-5, is DSGVTQTPKHLITATGQRVTLRCSPRSGDLSVYWYQQSLDQGLQFLIQYYNGEERAKGNILERFSAQQFPDLHSELNLSSLELGDSALYFCASSVLAGAQETQYFGPGTRLLVL.

The chain joins TRBV10-3 to TRBJ2-7, with 8 bases aligning to TRBD1. CDR1 is ENHRY and CDR2 is SYGVKD in the germline V gene. V dropped 2 bases and J dropped 3; count of bases not matched to a gene: 6. This CDR3 contains 15 residues. The CDR3 bases are TGTGCCATCAGTGAGCCAAGACAGGGGTACTACGAGCAGTACTTC. This gives the protein CAISEPRQGYYEQYF.

This sequence joins TRBV7-9 and TRBJ1-2; tentatively, D is TRBD1 (5 bases). CDR3 size: 17 residues. Germline V CDR1 and CDR2: SEHNR, FQNEAQ (reference sequence). V was clipped by 3 bases and J by 5 bases, with 22 bases between them. The CDR3 reads CASSLPRVGVGTYGYTF. In DNA form, the CDR3 reads TGTGCCAGCAGCTTGCCCCGGGTAGGGGTGGGCACTTATGGCTACACCTTC.

This clone was detected only a few times. The chain recombines TRBV5-1 with TRBJ2-4, with D maybe TRBD1 (5 bases). The germline V gene encodes CDR1 SGHRS and CDR2 YFSETQ. The CDR3 runs 14 residues. V lost 0 bases, J lost 8 bases, and 12 bases lay in between. In DNA, the CDR3 is TGCGCCAGCAGCTTGGACCAGGGCATTGACATTCAGTACTTC. Its translation is CASSLDQGIDIQYF.

Here the CDR3 reads CASRNRVNTNEKLFF. The CDR3, as DNA: TGTGCCAGCAGAAACAGGGTGAACACTAATGAAAAACTGTTTTTT. The chain carries TRBV27 and TRBJ1-4; possible D gene TRBD1, 6 bases. Trimming cost V 6 bases and J 2 bases, with 13 bases left between them. Germline CDR1 MNHEY, CDR2 SMNVEV (reference sequence). This CDR3 spans 15 amino acids.

The chain carries TRBV6-5 and TRBJ2-1; D might be TRBD2 (6 bases). The CDR3 is made up of 13 amino acids. Germline lookup yields CDR1 MNHEY and CDR2 SVGAGI. V was clipped by 8 bases and J by 5 bases, with 13 bases between them. In nucleotides, the CDR3 is TGTGCCAGCCGCGCTAGCGCGAACAATGAGCAGTTCTTC. Its translation is CASRASANNEQFF.

The chain uses TRBV19 and TRBJ1-4, with D possibly matching TRBD1 (5 bases). There are 12 residues in the CDR3. V lost 6 bases and J 7 bases, leaving 9 bases between the germline ends. Germline lookup yields CDR1 LNHDA and CDR2 SQIVND (reference sequence). CDR3 loop: CASSPRGEKLFF. CDR3 DNA sequence: TGTGCCAGTAGCCCTAGGGGTGAAAAACTGTTTTTT.

The count of this clone is one. This sequence joins TRBV7-9 and TRBJ2-3, with D possibly TRBD2 on 6 matching bases. Germline V gene sequence: CDR1 SEHNR, CDR2 FQNEAQ (reference sequence). V was clipped by 2 bases and J by 0 bases, with 6 bases between them. CDR3 size: 14 residues. CDR3 amino acids: CASSLRGSTDTQYF. The CDR3 DNA sequence: TGTGCCAGCAGCTTACGGGGGAGCACAGATACGCAGTATTTT.

This clone has only a few counts. The chain links TRBV5-1 to TRBJ1-3, with a possible D match to TRBD1 (5 bases). The CDR3 contains 15 residues. The V gene's germline CDR1 is SGHRS and CDR2 YFSETQ. V lost 0 bases and J 4 bases, leaving 11 bases between the germline ends. CDR3 amino acids: CASSLAGTGGNTIYF. The CDR3, as DNA: TGCGCCAGCAGCTTGGCAGGGACTGGGGGAAACACCATATATTTT.

In this sample, this clone turned up once. The chain uses TRBV5-1 and TRBJ2-3; D remains ambiguous. The CDR3 covers 14 residues. Looked up from germline, CDR1 is SGHRS and CDR2 is YFSETQ. Trimming shortened V by 4 bases and J by 3 bases, and 12 bases separated the two germline ends. The CDR3 nucleotides are TGCGCCAGCAGCCCGCCTAGTTGGACAGATACGCAGTATTTT. This translates into CASSPPSWTDTQYF.

Details on this clone: Its ends do not fully match the called genes, so a read error is possible. The V gene is TRBV6-6, the J gene TRBJ2-7; D remains ambiguous. The CDR3 is made up of 13 amino acids. Per the germline V gene, CDR1 is MNHNY and CDR2 is SVGAGI (reference sequence). In nucleotides, the CDR3 is TGTGCCAGCAGCCCCGCGGTTTTGGCCGAGGAGTACTTC. The encoded protein is CASSPAVLAEEYF.

This chain uses TRBV29-1 with TRBJ2-3, with TRBD2 matching over 8 bases. The CDR3 sequence is 15 residues long. With V trimmed by 3 bases and J by 0 bases, 5 bases remained unmatched. In germline, CDR1 is SQVTM, CDR2 ANQGSEA. CDR3 sequence (DNA): TGCAGCGTTGAGTCCGGGGGGGTTAGCACAGATACGCAGTATTTT. It codes for CSVESGGVSTDTQYF.

V gene TRBV11-2 combines with J gene TRBJ2-4; D is possibly TRBD1 (6 bases). The CDR3 is made up of 15 amino acids. Between the trimmed V and J ends, which lost 7 bases and 7 bases, there was a span of 20 bases. Per the germline V gene, CDR1 is SGHAT and CDR2 is FQNNGV. The CDR3 sequence: CASNEQGSVSNIQYF. CDR3 sequence (DNA): TGTGCCAGCAACGAACAGGGTTCGGTTTCGAACATTCAGTACTTC. The complete variable domain, with remaining parts taken from reference TRBV11-2 and TRBJ2-4, reads EAGVAQSPRYKIIEKRQSVAFWCNPISGHATLYWYQQILGQGPKLLIQFQNNGVVDDSQLPKDRFSAERLKGVDSTLKIQPAKLEDSAVYLCASNEQGSVSNIQYFGAGTRLSVL.

This clone was detected once. The gene calls are TRBV2 and TRBJ2-1; 13 positions match TRBD2. V trimming: 6 bases; J trimming: 5 bases; junction bases outside the gene matches: 7. Germline-derived CDR1 and CDR2 are SNHLY and FYNNEI. The CDR3 consists of 16 residues. The CDR3 bases are TGTGCCAGCAGAGACCGACTAGCGGGGGGTAACAATGAGCAGTTCTTC. Protein sequence: CASRDRLAGGNNEQFF.

The CDR3 protein is CAWSAPELAAYEQYF. In DNA, the CDR3 is TGTGCCTGGAGTGCGCCAGAACTAGCGGCCTACGAGCAGTACTTC. The chain combines TRBV30 with TRBJ2-7; 8 nucleotides match TRBD2. The CDR3 loop spans 15 amino acids. Looked up from germline, CDR1 is GTSNPN and CDR2 is SVGIG (reference sequence). J lost 2 bases, V lost 1 base, and 7 bases had no gene match.

The genes are TRBV6-5 and TRBJ2-2, with D maybe TRBD2 (6 bases). The CDR3 spans 14 residues. V was shortened by 1 base and J by 6 bases, with 9 bases between the two germline ends. Germline lookup yields CDR1 MNHEY and CDR2 SVGAGI. CDR3 protein: CASSYFPGAGELFF. In nucleotides, the CDR3 is TGTGCCAGCAGTTACTTTCCGGGGGCCGGGGAGCTGTTTTTT.

V usage is TRBV18 and J usage is TRBJ2-1, with TRBD1 matching 10 bases. V shed 1 base and J 7 bases; nucleotides not matched to a gene: 7. Germline loops: CDR1 KGHSH, CDR2 LQKENI. The CDR3 length is 16 residues. CDR3 region: CASSPLGTGVGNEQFF. The CDR3 nucleotides read TGTGCCAGCTCACCACTGGGGACAGGGGTTGGGAATGAGCAGTTCTTC.

This sequence joins TRBV5-8 and TRBJ2-4, with 14 bases fitting TRBD2. V shed 4 bases, J shed 9 bases, and the junction held 6 bases outside the gene matches. Germline V gene data show CDR1 as SGHTS and CDR2 as YDEGEE. The CDR3 is 15 amino acids. The DNA for the CDR3 is TGTGCCAGCAGCGCAGGGACTAGCGGGAGTGGCATTCAGTACTTC. It yields the protein CASSAGTSGSGIQYF.

The rearrangement links TRBV19 to TRBJ1-1; D uncertain. Germline values: CDR1 LNHDA, CDR2 SQIVND (reference sequence). This CDR3 is 12 amino acids long. V was cut by 6 bases and J by 4 bases, with 9 bases left in between. CDR3 nucleotide sequence: TGTGCCAGTAGCCGAGTTGGCACTGAAGCTTTCTTT. Translating gives CASSRVGTEAFF. Combining the CDR3 with reference TRBV19 and TRBJ1-1 gives the whole variable domain DGGITQSPKYLFRKEGQNVTLSCEQNLNHDAMYWYRQDPGQGLRLIYYSQIVNDFQKGDIAEGYSVSREKKESFPLTVTSAQKNPTAFYLCASSRVGTEAFFGQGTRLTVV.

The chain couples TRBV5-1 to TRBJ1-1, with a tentative D call TRBD1 (5 bases). Trimming pared 2 bases from V and 4 bases from J, leaving 9 bases between. The germline V gene encodes CDR1 SGHRS and CDR2 YFSETQ. The CDR3 extends over 13 amino acids. The CDR3 reads CASSLFGGTEAFF. CDR3 bases: TGCGCCAGCAGCTTATTCGGGGGCACTGAAGCTTTCTTT.

The genes are TRBV10-1 and TRBJ1-6; 7 nucleotides match TRBD1. There are 15 residues in the CDR3. The V segment lost 9 bases and the J segment 8 bases; nucleotides outside the gene matches: 13. Germline values: CDR1 WNHNN, CDR2 SYGVQD (reference sequence). The CDR3 protein is CASGTVFKDYSPLHF. CDR3 coding DNA: TGCGCCAGTGGGACAGTCTTTAAGGACTATTCACCCCTCCACTTT.

This clone showed up just once. The CDR3 region is CASSFPPEGSYEQYF. The CDR3 nucleotides are TGTGCCAGCAGCTTTCCCCCCGAGGGCTCCTACGAGCAGTACTTC. The chain is built from TRBV11-2 and TRBJ2-7, with a possible D match to TRBD2 (5 bases). V was clipped by 3 bases and J by 0 bases, with 12 bases between them. Per germline, CDR1 SGHAT and CDR2 FQNNGV. This CDR3 is 15 amino acids long.

This clone was found a few times. The chain links TRBV28 to TRBJ1-1; possibly TRBD1 for D (5 bases). Trimming removed 4 bases from V and 3 bases from J, with 15 bases in between. This CDR3 has 15 amino acids. Germline CDR1 reads MDHEN; CDR2 reads SYDVKM. CDR3 sequence (DNA): TGTGCCAGCAGTTCCCCCGGGGGATTGGACACTGAAGCTTTCTTT. The encoded protein is CASSSPGGLDTEAFF.